Detailed here is one T cell receptor beta chain. What it binds is not known. This record comes from a study of shared clonotypes between healthy human individuals. It was at deep level that the assay was run. Sequencing used immunoSEQ multiplex PCR; TCRdb keeps in-frame clones, though not all of them. The data contain about 480,000 clones, about 79% of them singletons. The germline V gene has CDR1 SGHNT and CDR2 YENEEA. This CDR3 is 13 amino acids long. V shed 3 bases and J shed 5 bases, with 11 bases lying between them. Study results and caveats: Sampling was confined to blood; repertoires within tissues likely differ.

The sequence was collected from a woman in her thirties or forties in good health. Some clones in this sample may be carry-over from other donors' samples. Sequencing used PBMCs. The rearrangement joins TRBV11-3 to TRBJ2-7; D may be TRBD2 (5 bases). CDR3 residues: CASSLTGSHEQYF. The DNA for the CDR3 is TGTGCCAGCAGCTTGACGGGAAGCCACGAGCAGTACTTC. The whole variable domain, remainder taken from reference TRBV11-3 and TRBJ2-7, is EAGVVQSPRYKIIEKKQPVAFWCNPISGHNTLYWYLQNLGQGPELLIRYENEEAVDDSQLPKDRFSAERLKGVDSTLKIQPAELGDSAVYLCASSLTGSHEQYFGPGTRLTVT.